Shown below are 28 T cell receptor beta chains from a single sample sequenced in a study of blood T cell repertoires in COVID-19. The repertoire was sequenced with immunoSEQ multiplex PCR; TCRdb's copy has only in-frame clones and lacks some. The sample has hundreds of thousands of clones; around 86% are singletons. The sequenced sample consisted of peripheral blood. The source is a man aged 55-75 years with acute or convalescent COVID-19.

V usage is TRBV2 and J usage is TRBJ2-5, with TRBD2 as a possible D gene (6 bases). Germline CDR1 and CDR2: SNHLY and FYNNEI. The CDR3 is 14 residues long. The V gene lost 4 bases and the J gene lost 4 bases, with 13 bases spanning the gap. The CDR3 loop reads CASSGSSRGETQYF. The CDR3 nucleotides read TGTGCCAGCAGTGGGAGTTCGCGGGGAGAGACCCAGTACTTC.

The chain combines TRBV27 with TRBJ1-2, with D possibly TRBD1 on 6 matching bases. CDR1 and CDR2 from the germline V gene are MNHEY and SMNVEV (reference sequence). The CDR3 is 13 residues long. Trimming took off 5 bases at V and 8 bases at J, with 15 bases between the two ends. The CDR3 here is CASSPPQGYGYTF. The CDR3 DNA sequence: TGTGCCAGCAGTCCTCCACAGGGTTACGGCTACACCTTC.

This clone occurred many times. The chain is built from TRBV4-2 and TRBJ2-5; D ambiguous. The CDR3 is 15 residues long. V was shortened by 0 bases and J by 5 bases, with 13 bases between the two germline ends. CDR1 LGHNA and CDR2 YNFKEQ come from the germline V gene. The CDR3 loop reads CASSQDPSPGETQYF. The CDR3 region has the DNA TGTGCCAGCAGCCAAGATCCTAGTCCCGGGGAGACCCAGTACTTC.

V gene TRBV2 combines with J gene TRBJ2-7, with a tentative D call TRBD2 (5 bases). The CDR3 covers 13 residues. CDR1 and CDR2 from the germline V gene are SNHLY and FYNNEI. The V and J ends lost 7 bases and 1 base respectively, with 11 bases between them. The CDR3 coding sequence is TGTGCCAGCAAGCGGTCCGCATCCTACGAGCAGTACTTC. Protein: CASKRSASYEQYF. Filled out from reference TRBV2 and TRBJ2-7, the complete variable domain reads EPEVTQTPSHQVTQMGQEVILRCVPISNHLYFYWYRQILGQKVEFLVSFYNNEISEKSEIFDDQFSVERPDGSNFTLKIRSTKLEDSAMYFCASKRSASYEQYFGPGTRLTVT.

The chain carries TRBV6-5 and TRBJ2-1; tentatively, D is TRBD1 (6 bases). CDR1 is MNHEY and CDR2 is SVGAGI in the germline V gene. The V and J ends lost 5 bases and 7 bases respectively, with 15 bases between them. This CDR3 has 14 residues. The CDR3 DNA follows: TGTGCCAGCAGTCCCCAGGGGAGAGGGAATGAGCAGTTCTTC. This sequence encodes CASSPQGRGNEQFF.

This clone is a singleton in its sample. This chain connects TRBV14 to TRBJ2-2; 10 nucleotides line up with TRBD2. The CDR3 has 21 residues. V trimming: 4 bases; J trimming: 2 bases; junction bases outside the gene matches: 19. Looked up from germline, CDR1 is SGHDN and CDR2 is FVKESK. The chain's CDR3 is CASSPIWYGGLAGVNTGELFF. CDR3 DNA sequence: TGTGCCAGCAGCCCGATTTGGTATGGCGGGCTAGCGGGGGTTAACACCGGGGAGCTGTTTTTT.

In DNA, the CDR3 is TGTGCCAGCAGCCAAGAGGACAGGGGCAATCAGCCCCAGCATTTT. Encoded protein: CASSQEDRGNQPQHF. The V and J genes are TRBV4-2 and TRBJ1-5; 8 bases match TRBD1. The CDR3 loop spans 15 amino acids. Germline CDR1 reads LGHNA; CDR2 reads YNFKEQ. After removal of 0 bases from V and 2 bases from J, the junction contained 0 bases not matched to a gene.

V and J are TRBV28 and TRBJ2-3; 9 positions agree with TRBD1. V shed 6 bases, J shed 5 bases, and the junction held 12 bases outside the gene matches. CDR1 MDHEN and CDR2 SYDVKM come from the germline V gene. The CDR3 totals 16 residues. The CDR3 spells CASSSPGTGSKDTQYF. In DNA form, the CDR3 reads TGTGCCAGCAGCAGCCCCGGGACAGGGTCAAAAGATACGCAGTATTTT.

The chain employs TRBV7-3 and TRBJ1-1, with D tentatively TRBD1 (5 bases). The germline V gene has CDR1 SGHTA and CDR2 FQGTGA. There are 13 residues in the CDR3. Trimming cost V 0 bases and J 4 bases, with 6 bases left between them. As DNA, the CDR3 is TGTGCCAGCAGCTTAACGGGGGGCACTGAAGCTTTCTTT. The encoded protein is CASSLTGGTEAFF. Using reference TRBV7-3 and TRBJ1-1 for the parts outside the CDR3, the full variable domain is GAGVSQTPSNKVTEKGKYVELRCDPISGHTALYWYRQSLGQGPEFLIYFQGTGAADDSGLPNDRFFAVRPEGSVSTLKIQRTERGDSAVYLCASSLTGGTEAFFGQGTRLTVV.

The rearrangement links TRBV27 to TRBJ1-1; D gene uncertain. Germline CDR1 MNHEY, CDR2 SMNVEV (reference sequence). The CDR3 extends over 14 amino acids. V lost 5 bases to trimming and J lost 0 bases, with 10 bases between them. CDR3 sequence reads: CASSLTYMNTEAFF. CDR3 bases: TGTGCCAGCAGTCTGACATACATGAACACTGAAGCTTTCTTT.

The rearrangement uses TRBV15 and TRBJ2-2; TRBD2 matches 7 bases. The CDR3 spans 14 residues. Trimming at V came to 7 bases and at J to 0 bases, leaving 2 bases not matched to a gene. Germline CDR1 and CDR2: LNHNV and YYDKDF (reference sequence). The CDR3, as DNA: TGTGCCACCACACGGGGGGCGAACACCGGGGAGCTGTTTTTT. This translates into CATTRGANTGELFF.

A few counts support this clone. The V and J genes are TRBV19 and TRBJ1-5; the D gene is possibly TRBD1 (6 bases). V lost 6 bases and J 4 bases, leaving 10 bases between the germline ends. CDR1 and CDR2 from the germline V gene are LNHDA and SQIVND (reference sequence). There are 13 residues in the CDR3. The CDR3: CASRGARNQPQHF. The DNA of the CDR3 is TGTGCCAGTAGGGGGGCGAGGAATCAGCCCCAGCATTTT. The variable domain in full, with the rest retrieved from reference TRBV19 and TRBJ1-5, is DGGITQSPKYLFRKEGQNVTLSCEQNLNHDAMYWYRQDPGQGLRLIYYSQIVNDFQKGDIAEGYSVSREKKESFPLTVTSAQKNPTAFYLCASRGARNQPQHFGDGTRLSIL.

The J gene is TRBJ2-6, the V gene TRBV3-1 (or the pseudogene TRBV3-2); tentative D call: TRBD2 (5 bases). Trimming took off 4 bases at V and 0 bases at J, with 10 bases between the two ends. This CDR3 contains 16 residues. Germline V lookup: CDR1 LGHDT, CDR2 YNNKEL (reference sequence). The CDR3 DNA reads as TGTGCCAGCAGCCGCTCTGGAGGCTCTGGGGCCAACGTCCTGACTTTC. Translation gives CASSRSGGSGANVLTF.

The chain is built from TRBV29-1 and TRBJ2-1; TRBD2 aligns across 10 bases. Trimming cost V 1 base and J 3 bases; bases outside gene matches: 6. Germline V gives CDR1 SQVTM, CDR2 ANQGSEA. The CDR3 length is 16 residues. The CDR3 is CSVEGFSGGNYNEQFF. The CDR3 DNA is TGCAGCGTTGAAGGTTTTAGCGGGGGGAACTACAATGAGCAGTTCTTC.

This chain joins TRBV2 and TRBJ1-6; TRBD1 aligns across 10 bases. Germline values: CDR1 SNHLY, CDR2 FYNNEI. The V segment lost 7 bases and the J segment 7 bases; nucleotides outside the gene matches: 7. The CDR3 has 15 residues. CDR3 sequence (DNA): TGTGCCAGCACCGACAGGGGGCGAAAGAATTCACCCCTCCACTTT. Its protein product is CASTDRGRKNSPLHF.

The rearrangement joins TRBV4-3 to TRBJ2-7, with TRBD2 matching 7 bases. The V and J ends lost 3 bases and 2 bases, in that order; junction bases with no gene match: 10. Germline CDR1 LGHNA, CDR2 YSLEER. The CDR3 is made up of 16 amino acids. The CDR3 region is CASSQGGVGSAYEQYF. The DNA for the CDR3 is TGCGCCAGCAGCCAGGGGGGGGTCGGCAGCGCCTACGAGCAGTACTTC.

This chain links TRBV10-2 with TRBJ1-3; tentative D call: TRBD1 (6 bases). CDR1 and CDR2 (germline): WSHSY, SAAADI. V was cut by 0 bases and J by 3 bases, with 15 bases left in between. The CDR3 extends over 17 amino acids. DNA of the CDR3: TGCGCCAGCAGTGAGTCACAGGGTTTGGGTGTTGGAAACACCATATATTTT. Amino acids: CASSESQGLGVGNTIYF.

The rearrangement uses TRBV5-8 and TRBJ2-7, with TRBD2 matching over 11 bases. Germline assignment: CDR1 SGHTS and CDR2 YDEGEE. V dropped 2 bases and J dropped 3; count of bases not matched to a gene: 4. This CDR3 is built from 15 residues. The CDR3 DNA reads TGTGCCAGCAGCTTCGGGACTAGCGGACTCTACGAGCAGTACTTC. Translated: CASSFGTSGLYEQYF.

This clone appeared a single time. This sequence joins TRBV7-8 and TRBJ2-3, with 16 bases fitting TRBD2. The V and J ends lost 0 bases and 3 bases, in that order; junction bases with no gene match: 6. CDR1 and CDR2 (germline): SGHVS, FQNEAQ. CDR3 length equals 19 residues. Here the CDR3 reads CASSLAPGTSGGATDTQYF. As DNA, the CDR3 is TGTGCCAGCAGCTTAGCCCCCGGGACTAGCGGGGGGGCGACAGATACGCAGTATTTT. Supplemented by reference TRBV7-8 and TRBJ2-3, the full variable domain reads GAGVSQSPRYKVAKRGQDVALRCDPISGHVSLFWYQQALGQGPEFLTYFQNEAQLDKSGLPSDRFFAERPEGSVSTLKIQRTQQEDSAVYLCASSLAPGTSGGATDTQYFGPGTRLTVL.

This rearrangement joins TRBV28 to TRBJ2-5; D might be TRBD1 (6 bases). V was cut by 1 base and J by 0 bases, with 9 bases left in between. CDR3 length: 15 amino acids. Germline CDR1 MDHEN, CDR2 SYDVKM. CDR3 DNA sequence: TGTGCCAGCAGTTTATCGGGACAACACCAAGAGACCCAGTACTTC. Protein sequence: CASSLSGQHQETQYF.

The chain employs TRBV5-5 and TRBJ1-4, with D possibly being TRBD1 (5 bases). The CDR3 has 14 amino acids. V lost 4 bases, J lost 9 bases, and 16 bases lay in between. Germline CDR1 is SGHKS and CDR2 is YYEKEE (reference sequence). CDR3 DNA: TGTGCCAGCAGCAACGGGCAGGGTCTGAAAAAACTGTTTTTT. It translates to CASSNGQGLKKLFF. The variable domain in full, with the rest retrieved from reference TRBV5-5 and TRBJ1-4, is DAGVTQSPTHLIKTRGQQVTLRCSPISGHKSVSWYQQVLGQGPQFIFQYYEKEERGRGNFPDRFSARQFPNYSSELNVNALLLGDSALYLCASSNGQGLKKLFFGSGTQLSVL.

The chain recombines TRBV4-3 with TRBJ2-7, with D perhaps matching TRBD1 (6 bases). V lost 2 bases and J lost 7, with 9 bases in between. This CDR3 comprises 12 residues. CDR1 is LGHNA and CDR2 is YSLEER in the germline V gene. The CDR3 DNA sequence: TGCGCCAGCAGCCAATCCGACAGGGAGCAGTACTTC. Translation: CASSQSDREQYF.

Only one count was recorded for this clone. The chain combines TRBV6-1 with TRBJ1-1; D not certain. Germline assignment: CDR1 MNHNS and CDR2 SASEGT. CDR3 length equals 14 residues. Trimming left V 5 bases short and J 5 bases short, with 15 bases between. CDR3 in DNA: TGTGCCAGCAGTCCCTCAGTAGCTGGGACTGAAGCTTTCTTT. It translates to CASSPSVAGTEAFF.

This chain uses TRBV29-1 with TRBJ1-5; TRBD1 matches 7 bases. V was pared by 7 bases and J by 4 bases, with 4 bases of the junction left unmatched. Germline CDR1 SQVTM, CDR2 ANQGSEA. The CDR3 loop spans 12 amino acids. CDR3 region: CSAQGGNQPQHF. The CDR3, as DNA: TGCAGCGCTCAGGGGGGAAATCAGCCCCAGCATTTT. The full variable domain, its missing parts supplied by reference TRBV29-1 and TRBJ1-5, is SAVISQKPSRDICQRGTSLTIQCQVDSQVTMMFWYRQQPGQSLTLIATANQGSEATYESGFVIDKFPISRPNLTFSTLTVSNMSPEDSSIYLCSAQGGNQPQHFGDGTRLSIL.

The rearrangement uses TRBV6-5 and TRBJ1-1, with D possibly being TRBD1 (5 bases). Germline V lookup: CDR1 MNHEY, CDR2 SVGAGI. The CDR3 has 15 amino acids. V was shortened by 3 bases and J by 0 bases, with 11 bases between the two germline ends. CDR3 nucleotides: TGTGCCAGCAGTTATTTCGGGGGAATGAACACTGAAGCTTTCTTT. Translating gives CASSYFGGMNTEAFF.

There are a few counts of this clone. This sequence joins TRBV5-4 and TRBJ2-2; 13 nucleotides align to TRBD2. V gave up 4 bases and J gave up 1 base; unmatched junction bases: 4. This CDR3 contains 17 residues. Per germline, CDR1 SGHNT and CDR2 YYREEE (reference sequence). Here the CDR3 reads CASSALAGGRNTGELFF. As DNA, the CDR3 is TGTGCCAGCAGCGCACTAGCGGGGGGGCGGAACACCGGGGAGCTGTTTTTT.

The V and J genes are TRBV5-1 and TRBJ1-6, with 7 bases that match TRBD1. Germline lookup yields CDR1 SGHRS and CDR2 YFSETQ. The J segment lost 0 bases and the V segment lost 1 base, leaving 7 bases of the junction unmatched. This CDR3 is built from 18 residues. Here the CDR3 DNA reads TGCGCCAGCAGCTTGCAGGGACAGCTAAGCTCCTATAATTCACCCCTCCACTTT. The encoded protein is CASSLQGQLSSYNSPLHF. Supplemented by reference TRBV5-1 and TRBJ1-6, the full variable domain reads KAGVTQTPRYLIKTRGQQVTLSCSPISGHRSVSWYQQTPGQGLQFLFEYFSETQRNKGNFPGRFSGRQFSNSRSEMNVSTLELGDSALYLCASSLQGQLSSYNSPLHFGNGTRLTVT.

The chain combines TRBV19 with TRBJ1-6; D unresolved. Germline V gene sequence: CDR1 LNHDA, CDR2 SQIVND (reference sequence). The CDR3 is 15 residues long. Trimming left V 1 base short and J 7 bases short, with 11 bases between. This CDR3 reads CASSIAAARNSPLHF. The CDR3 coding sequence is TGTGCCAGTAGTATAGCGGCGGCACGAAATTCACCCCTCCACTTT.